This T cell receptor beta chain was sequenced during a study of T cells after yellow fever vaccination. TCRdb analysed the 5' RACE reads with MiXCR anew, one entry per CDR3 protein. This table has a few hundred thousand distinct CDR3 sequences, 3.5% to 4.5% appearing once. The V end lost 1 base, the J end lost 3 bases, and 7 bases lay between the germline ends. Germline CDR1 and CDR2: LGHNA and YSLEER. This CDR3 spans 14 amino acids. The rearrangement uses TRBV4-3 and TRBJ2-1; D unresolved. The sequence came from a man between 18 and 29 years old who received the YFV17D yellow fever vaccine. The source was PBMCs, collected 15 days after the yellow fever booster vaccination. DNA of the CDR3: TGCGCCAGCAGCCAAGGGCTCCTCTACAATGAGCAGTTCTTC. Translated: CASSQGLLYNEQFF.